The 18 T cell receptor beta chains in this list originate from one sample, sequenced in a study of blood T cell repertoires in COVID-19. Method: immunoSEQ multiplex PCR; TCRdb's copy keeps in-frame clones and lacks some. This table holds 150,000 or so clones, around three quarters found once. Input material: peripheral blood. The receptor set was obtained from a man at least 80 years old with acute or convalescent COVID-19.

The chain uses TRBV24-1 and TRBJ1-1; D may be TRBD1 (5 bases). Germline V gene lookup returns CDR1 KGHDR and CDR2 SFDVKD. Between the trimmed V and J ends, which lost 7 bases and 0 bases, there was a span of 11 bases. CDR3 size: 14 residues. This CDR3 reads CATRLATVNTEAFF. DNA of the CDR3: TGTGCCACCAGACTAGCGACAGTGAACACTGAAGCTTTCTTT.

This chain joins TRBV29-1 and TRBJ2-3, with 7 bases aligning to TRBD1. J gave up 2 bases and V 7 bases, and 9 bases lay outside the gene matches. CDR3 length equals 14 residues. Germline assignment: CDR1 SQVTM and CDR2 ANQGSEA. CDR3 nucleotides: TGCAGCGGGGGACAGCAAGCTCCCACAGATACGCAGTATTTT. Amino acids: CSGGQQAPTDTQYF.

The chain has TRBV14 and TRBJ1-1; maybe TRBD1 (6 bases). From germline, CDR1 is SGHDN and CDR2 FVKESK. The CDR3 consists of 15 residues. The ends were cut back, 2 bases at V and 1 base at J, with 11 bases in the middle. The CDR3 protein is CASSQRGTQNTEAFF. The CDR3, as DNA: TGTGCCAGCAGCCAACGTGGGACACAGAACACTGAAGCTTTCTTT.

The chain combines TRBV11-3 with TRBJ2-1, with TRBD1 as a possible D gene (7 bases). Germline V gene data show CDR1 as SGHNT and CDR2 as YENEEA. V dropped 0 bases and J dropped 4 bases, with 10 bases sitting between them. CDR3 size: 15 residues. CDR3 coding DNA: TGTGCCAGCAGCTTAGAGGAGGGGGCATACAATGAGCAGTTCTTC. Translation: CASSLEEGAYNEQFF.

V gene TRBV5-1 combines with J gene TRBJ2-3; no clear D gene. CDR1 is SGHRS and CDR2 is YFSETQ in the germline V gene. The CDR3 covers 14 residues. V was clipped by 0 bases and J by 2 bases, with 7 bases between them. The CDR3 loop is CASSLGHLTDTQYF. CDR3 sequence (DNA): TGCGCCAGCAGCTTGGGACACCTCACAGATACGCAGTATTTT.

This clone has more than one count but fewer than ten. The chain is built from TRBV30 and TRBJ2-3; D possibly corresponds to TRBD2 (7 bases). Germline assignment: CDR1 GTSNPN and CDR2 SVGIG (reference sequence). Trimming removed 5 bases from V and 0 bases from J, with 9 bases in between. CDR3 size: 13 residues. The CDR3 bases are TGTGCCTGGGGGGGGGCAAGCACAGATACGCAGTATTTT. Residues: CAWGGASTDTQYF.

The chain carries TRBV6-5 and TRBJ2-1, with TRBD1 matching over 10 bases. This CDR3 spans 15 amino acids. In germline, CDR1 is MNHEY, CDR2 SVGAGI. V lost 6 bases, J lost 6 bases, and 8 bases stayed unmatched. CDR3 in amino acids: CASRYTGTGVNEQFF. DNA for the CDR3: TGTGCCAGCAGGTACACCGGGACAGGGGTCAATGAGCAGTTCTTC.

This rearrangement joins TRBV4-1 to TRBJ2-2; 7 bases align to TRBD1. Germline V gives CDR1 MGHRA, CDR2 YSYEKL. J lost 5 bases, V lost 5 bases, and 11 bases had no gene match. The CDR3 is made up of 16 amino acids. As DNA, the CDR3 is TGCGCCAGCAGCGCAAGCCGACAGGGCCGAACCGGGGAGCTGTTTTTT. It is translated as CASSASRQGRTGELFF.

The V and J genes are TRBV18 and TRBJ2-2; TRBD1 might be the D (5 bases). The CDR3 is 18 residues long. CDR1 KGHSH and CDR2 LQKENI come from the germline V gene. The ends were cut back, 2 bases at V and 4 bases at J, with 20 bases in the middle. This CDR3 reads CASSPGITTASGTGELFF. The CDR3 DNA reads as TGTGCCAGCTCACCAGGGATAACGACAGCGTCGGGCACCGGGGAGCTGTTTTTT.

The J gene is TRBJ2-5, the V gene TRBV11-2, with D perhaps TRBD2 (6 bases). The CDR3 is 14 residues long. V shed 8 bases and J shed 4 bases, with 17 bases lying between them. CDR1 and CDR2 (germline): SGHAT, FQNNGV. The DNA of the CDR3 is TGTGCCAGCGGCTGGAGGATGGGGGGAGAGACCCAGTACTTC. It codes for CASGWRMGGETQYF.

The rearrangement uses TRBV7-9 and TRBJ2-5, with 8 bases identical to TRBD1. Germline CDR1 SEHNR, CDR2 FQNEAQ (reference sequence). V trimming: 2 bases; J trimming: 0 bases; junction bases outside the gene matches: 2. The CDR3 spans 15 residues. The CDR3 DNA is TGTGCCAGCAGCTTACAGGACAGGGACCAAGAGACCCAGTACTTC. Amino acid sequence: CASSLQDRDQETQYF.

V and J are TRBV7-6 and TRBJ1-3, with 7 bases fitting TRBD1. V trimming: 5 bases; J trimming: 3 bases; junction bases outside the gene matches: 10. Germline assignment: CDR1 SGHVS and CDR2 FNYEAQ. This CDR3 has 16 residues. The CDR3 is CASSPSTGPLGNTIYF. The CDR3 DNA reads as TGTGCCAGCAGCCCCTCGACAGGGCCTCTTGGAAACACCATATATTTT.

The genes are TRBV30 and TRBJ2-3; D not certain. Trimming pared 1 base from V and 1 base from J, leaving 9 bases between. This CDR3 contains 14 residues. In germline, CDR1 is GTSNPN, CDR2 SVGIG (reference sequence). The CDR3 loop is CAWSGNRGTDTQYF. The CDR3 DNA follows: TGTGCCTGGAGTGGAAATCGAGGCACAGATACGCAGTATTTT.

V gene TRBV3-1 (or the pseudogene TRBV3-2) combines with J gene TRBJ2-2; 9 nucleotides agree with TRBD2. CDR1 and CDR2 (germline): LGHDT, YNNKEL (reference sequence). The CDR3 length is 15 residues. As DNA, the CDR3 is TGTGGATCTGGGGCTAGCGGGGTCGGCACCGGGGAGCTGTTTTTT. Translated: CGSGASGVGTGELFF.

Written as DNA, the CDR3 is TGTGCCAGTAGTATTGAGTCCCGCAGGGGCGAGCAGTACTTC. Translating gives CASSIESRRGEQYF. The chain employs TRBV19 and TRBJ2-7; possibly TRBD1 for D (6 bases). From germline, CDR1 is LNHDA and CDR2 SQIVND (reference sequence). V was cut by 3 bases and J by 6 bases, with 15 bases left in between. CDR3 size: 14 residues.

In this sample, this clone turned up a few times. This rearrangement joins TRBV7-2 to TRBJ1-5; D possibly corresponds to TRBD1 (5 bases). The V end was cut by 5 bases, the J end by 7 bases, with 12 bases between. This CDR3 is built from 13 residues. CDR1 is SGHTA, CDR2 FQGNSA, per germline. The CDR3 nucleotides are TGTGCCAGCAGCCAAACGGGGGTCCAGCCCCAGCATTTT. It encodes CASSQTGVQPQHF.

The chain employs TRBV6-5 and TRBJ1-1; possibly TRBD1 for D (5 bases). Trimming removed 5 bases at V and 1 base at J, with 11 bases between. The V gene's germline CDR1 is MNHEY and CDR2 SVGAGI. This CDR3 spans 14 amino acids. DNA of the CDR3: TGTGCCAGCAGTCCCAGGGTAAGGAACACTGAAGCTTTCTTT. This codes for CASSPRVRNTEAFF.

This chain joins TRBV5-1 and TRBJ2-2, with D uncertain. Per germline, CDR1 SGHRS and CDR2 YFSETQ. The V end was cut by 0 bases, the J end by 1 base, with 7 bases between. The CDR3 sequence is 15 residues long. The CDR3: CASSLDGENTGELFF. The CDR3 coding sequence is TGCGCCAGCAGCTTGGACGGAGAGAACACCGGGGAGCTGTTTTTT.